These T cell receptor beta chains were read from a single sample in a study of PD-L1 blockade in urothelial cancer. Profiling relied on immunoSEQ multiplex PCR, and the TCRdb table lists in-frame clones only, not all of them. Of 45,000 or so clones in the sample, 70% to 90% were seen once. Specimen: PBMCs, collected around atezolizumab (anti-PD-L1) treatment. All receptors derive from a donor aged 40 or over with urothelial cancer. The CDR3 runs from the conserved cysteine through the conserved F or W. D genes are given only for firm matches. Not every row has a clone size; where given, it reads once, few, many or a size class.

size: -; D: -; J: TRBJ2-7; V: TRBV27; CDR3: CASRRTGRAYEQYF; DNA: TGTGCCAGCAGACGGACAGGGAGGGCCTACGAGCAGTACTTC
size: -; D: TRBD1; J: TRBJ2-7; V: TRBV7-3; CDR3: CASSPSGQGGEQYF; DNA: TGTGCCAGCAGCCCTTCGGGACAGGGTGGCGAGCAGTACTTC
size: -; D: TRBD2; J: TRBJ2-2; V: TRBV19; CDR3: CASSFGTSATVVGELFF; DNA: TGTGCCAGTAGTTTCGGGACTAGCGCGACGGTAGTCGGGGAGCTGTTTTTT
size: -; D: TRBD1; J: TRBJ2-3; V: TRBV2; CDR3: CASSLGGTVIF; DNA: TGTGCCAGTTCCCTAGGTGGGACAGTAATTTTT
size: -; D: -; J: TRBJ2-2; V: TRBV15; CDR3: CATSRAPRGAGGELFF; DNA: TGTGCCACCAGCAGAGCCCCCCGGGGGGCGGGCGGGGAGCTGTTTTTT
size: -; D: TRBD1; J: TRBJ1-2; V: TRBV6-6; CDR3: CASKGAVGYTF; DNA: TGTGCCAGCAAGGGGGCCGTTGGCTACACCTTC
size: -; D: TRBD2; J: TRBJ2-3; V: TRBV18; CDR3: CASSPPGLAGPDTQYF; DNA: TGTGCCAGCTCACCACCGGGACTAGCGGGACCCGATACGCAGTATTTT
size: -; D: -; J: TRBJ1-5; V: TRBV7-5; CDR3: CARSLPGGRGNQPQHF; DNA: TGTGCCAGAAGCCTCCCAGGGGGCAGGGGCAATCAGCCCCAGCATTTT
size: -; D: -; J: TRBJ1-5; V: TRBV9; CDR3: CASSVGGGPPYSNQPQHF; DNA: TGTGCCAGCAGCGTAGGCGGGGGTCCCCCCTATAGCAATCAGCCCCAGCATTTT
size: -; D: TRBD1; J: TRBJ1-2; V: TRBV14; CDR3: CASSQPSGGGYTF; DNA: TGTGCCAGCAGCCAACCTTCAGGGGGCGGCTACACCTTC
size: -; D: -; J: TRBJ2-7; V: TRBV7-9; CDR3: CASSKLGSGSYEQYF; DNA: TGTGCCAGCAGCAAACTGGGGAGCGGGTCCTACGAGCAGTACTTC
size: -; D: -; J: TRBJ1-2; V: TRBV7-9; CDR3: CASSDRDTTNYGYTF; DNA: TGTGCCAGCAGCGACCGGGACACCACTAACTATGGCTACACCTTC
size: -; D: -; J: TRBJ2-5; V: TRBV14; CDR3: CASSQDGLIGTQYF; DNA: TGTGCCAGCAGCCAAGATGGACTGATCGGGACCCAGTACTTC
size: -; D: TRBD2; J: TRBJ2-5; V: TRBV27; CDR3: CASGGGGRAAGETQYF; DNA: TGTGCCAGCGGAGGTGGGGGGAGGGCCGCGGGAGAGACCCAGTACTTC
size: -; D: -; J: TRBJ1-1; V: TRBV13; CDR3: CASRPTGSRTEAFF; DNA: TGTGCCAGCAGACCCACAGGGAGTCGCACTGAAGCTTTCTTT
size: -; D: TRBD1; J: TRBJ2-4; V: TRBV7-2; CDR3: CASSLSGTGGNIQYF; DNA: TGTGCCAGCAGCTTATCTGGGACAGGTGGGAACATTCAGTACTTC
size: once; D: -; J: TRBJ1-4; V: TRBV5-5; CDR3: CASSLVQGWDEKLFF; DNA: TGTGCCAGCAGCTTGGTTCAGGGCTGGGATGAAAAACTGTTTTTT
size: -; D: -; J: TRBJ2-1; V: TRBV7-2; CDR3: CASSLGPGTSDNEQFF; DNA: TGTGCCAGCAGCTTGGGGCCCGGGACTTCGGACAATGAGCAGTTCTTC
size: -; D: -; J: TRBJ2-6; V: TRBV29-1; CDR3: CSVQGGAGANVLTF; DNA: TGCAGCGTCCAGGGGGGAGCTGGGGCCAACGTCCTGACTTTC
size: -; D: TRBD2; J: TRBJ2-3; V: TRBV9; CDR3: CASSVVAGVSTDTQYF; DNA: TGTGCCAGCAGCGTAGTTGCGGGGGTCAGCACAGATACGCAGTATTTT
size: -; D: -; J: TRBJ2-5; V: TRBV4-2; CDR3: CASSRPTGGGGETQYF; DNA: TGTGCCAGCAGCCGCCCAACAGGGGGGGGAGGAGAGACCCAGTACTTC
size: -; D: TRBD2; J: TRBJ2-2; V: TRBV7-7; CDR3: CASSPQREGTGELFF; DNA: TGTGCTAGCAGCCCCCAGCGGGAGGGTACCGGGGAGCTGTTTTTT
size: once; D: -; J: TRBJ2-5; V: TRBV6-5; CDR3: CASSESGVQETQYF; DNA: TGTGCCAGCAGTGAGAGCGGAGTGCAAGAGACCCAGTACTTC
size: -; D: -; J: TRBJ1-5; V: TRBV11-2; CDR3: CASSPGGRGNQPQHF; DNA: TGTGCCAGCAGCCCTGGGGGGAGGGGCAATCAGCCCCAGCATTTT
size: -; D: -; J: TRBJ2-7; V: TRBV13; CDR3: CASSPRSGYEQYF; DNA: TGTGCCAGCAGCCCTAGGAGCGGATACGAGCAGTACTTC
size: -; D: -; J: TRBJ1-1; V: TRBV7-3; CDR3: CASSPAGGRRTEAFF; DNA: TGTGCCAGCAGCCCCGCGGGAGGTAGGCGGACTGAAGCTTTCTTT
size: -; D: TRBD1; J: TRBJ2-5; V: TRBV6-5; CDR3: CASRLTRGREETQYF; DNA: TGTGCCAGCAGGCTCACCAGGGGGCGCGAAGAGACCCAGTACTTC
size: -; D: TRBD1; J: TRBJ1-5; V: TRBV10-3; CDR3: CAISEGATGLGQPQHF; DNA: TGTGCCATCAGTGAGGGGGCGACAGGGCTGGGTCAGCCCCAGCATTTT
size: many; D: TRBD1; J: TRBJ1-1; V: TRBV18; CDR3: CASRTDRGNTEAFF; DNA: TGTGCCAGCCGAACGGACAGGGGTAACACTGAAGCTTTCTTT
size: -; D: -; J: TRBJ2-1; V: TRBV27; CDR3: CASSLRGTGPSSYNEQFF; DNA: TGTGCCAGCAGTTTACGCGGAACCGGCCCGAGCTCCTACAATGAGCAGTTCTTC
size: -; D: TRBD2; J: TRBJ2-7; V: TRBV5-6; CDR3: CASSRGLAGVGEQYF; DNA: TGTGCCAGCAGCCGGGGACTAGCGGGAGTTGGCGAGCAGTACTTC
size: -; D: -; J: TRBJ2-7; V: TRBV11-2; CDR3: CASSPGAAYEQYF; DNA: TGTGCCAGCAGCCCAGGGGCTGCCTACGAGCAGTACTTC
size: -; D: TRBD2; J: TRBJ2-7; V: TRBV5-4; CDR3: CASTRGGTSGRSSYEQYF; DNA: TGTGCCAGCACCCGGGGCGGGACTAGCGGGAGGAGCTCCTACGAGCAGTACTTC
size: -; D: TRBD2; J: TRBJ2-5; V: TRBV5-1; CDR3: CASSPGTSGETQYF; DNA: TGCGCCAGCAGCCCAGGGACTAGCGGAGAGACCCAGTACTTC
size: -; D: -; J: TRBJ1-5; V: TRBV7-2; CDR3: CASSPLGASQPQHF; DNA: TGTGCCAGCAGCCCCCTTGGGGCTAGTCAGCCCCAGCATTTT